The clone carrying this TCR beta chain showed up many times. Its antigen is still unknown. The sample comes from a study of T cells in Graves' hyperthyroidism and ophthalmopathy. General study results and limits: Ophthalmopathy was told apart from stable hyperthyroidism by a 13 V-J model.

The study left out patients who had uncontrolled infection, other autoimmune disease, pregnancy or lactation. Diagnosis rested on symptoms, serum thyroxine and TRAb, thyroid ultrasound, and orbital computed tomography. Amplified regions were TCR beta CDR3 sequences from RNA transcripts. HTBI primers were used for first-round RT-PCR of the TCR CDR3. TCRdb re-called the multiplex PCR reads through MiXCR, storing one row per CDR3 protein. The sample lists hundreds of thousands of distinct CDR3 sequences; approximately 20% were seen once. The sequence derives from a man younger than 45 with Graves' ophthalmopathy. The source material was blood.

The DNA for the CDR3 is TGTGCCTGGGACAGGGAGGGACCGATGAACACTGAAGCTTTCTTT. Residues: CAWDREGPMNTEAFF. The chain links TRBV30 to TRBJ1-1; the match to TRBD1 covers 7 bases. CDR3 length equals 15 residues. CDR1 and CDR2 from the germline V gene are GTSNPN and SVGIG (reference sequence). With V trimmed by 5 bases and J by 0 bases, 9 bases remained unmatched. Supplemented by reference TRBV30 and TRBJ1-1, the full variable domain reads SQTIHQWPATLVQPVGSPLSLECTVEGTSNPNLYWYRQAAGRGLQLLFYSVGIGQISSEVPQNLSASRPQDRQFILSSKKLLLSDSGFYLCAWDREGPMNTEAFFGQGTRLTVV.